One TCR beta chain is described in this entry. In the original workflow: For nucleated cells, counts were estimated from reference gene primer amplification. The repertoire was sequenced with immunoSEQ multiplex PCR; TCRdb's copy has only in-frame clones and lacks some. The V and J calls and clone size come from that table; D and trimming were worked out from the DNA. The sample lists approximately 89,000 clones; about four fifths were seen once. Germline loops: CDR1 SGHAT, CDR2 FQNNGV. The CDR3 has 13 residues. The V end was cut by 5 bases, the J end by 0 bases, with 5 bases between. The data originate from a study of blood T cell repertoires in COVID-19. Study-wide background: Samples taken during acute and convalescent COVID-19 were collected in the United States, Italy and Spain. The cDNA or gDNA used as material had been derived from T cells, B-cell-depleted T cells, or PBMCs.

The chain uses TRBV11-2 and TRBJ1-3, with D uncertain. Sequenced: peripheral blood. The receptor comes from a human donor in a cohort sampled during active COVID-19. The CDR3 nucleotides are TGTGCCAGCAGCGGCCTCTCTGGAAACACCATATATTTT. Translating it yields CASSGLSGNTIYF.